This T cell receptor beta chain was sequenced during a study of cytomegalovirus exposure and HLA in healthy donors. To note about this clone: Its specificity is not known.

V lost 0 bases to trimming and J lost 3 bases, with 6 bases between them. From germline, CDR1 is MGHRA and CDR2 YSYEKL. The CDR3 sequence is 15 residues long. PCR primers comprised 60 Vbeta and 13 Jbeta primers. Some clones are missing from TCRdb's copy, which holds only in-frame ones; the method was immunoSEQ multiplex PCR. The sample gives approximately 160,000 clones, about 80% of which show up once; 6% to 7.5% is in the top ten. Study-wide findings and caveats: A cluster of highly shared sequence variants was likely a sequencing artifact. Three chains linked to CMV were shown in vitro to be specific for CMV antigens. Presence/absence analysis assumed near-uniform sequencing depth across donors.

The sample consisted of PBMCs. This TCR derives from a man aged 25-40 years in good health and CMV-seropositive. The V and J genes are TRBV4-1 and TRBJ2-6, with D hard to call. Here the CDR3 reads CASSQDGHGANVLTF. Here the CDR3 DNA reads TGCGCCAGCAGCCAAGATGGGCATGGGGCCAACGTCCTGACTTTC.